Sequencing of this T cell receptor (beta chain) was carried out in a study of Tregs in tolerant kidney transplant recipients. Study results and limitations: Activated donor B cell expansion appeared to reveal the most relevant donor-specific TCRbeta repertoire. Biological reproducibility was not directly addressed in this study.

Points on this clone: Its antigen is not identified.

Sequencing was performed with immunoSEQ multiplex PCR; in TCRdb, only in-frame clones are kept and a portion is missing. The sample consists of over 50,000 clones, around 88% of them appearing once. Unstimulated Tregs (CD4+CD25+CD127-) and CD4+CD25- non-Tregs were sorted from PBMCs. Deletions cut 1 base from V and 3 bases from J, with 8 bases between. Per the germline V gene, CDR1 is SGHDT and CDR2 is YYEEEE. CDR3 length: 14 residues. Sequenced material: CD4+ T cells from blood. The chain combines TRBV5-6 with TRBJ2-1; possible D gene TRBD2, 5 bases. The origin of this receptor is a human donor in good health. The CDR3 sequence is CASSLTGIYNEQFF. The DNA of the CDR3 is TGTGCCAGCAGCTTGACGGGGATCTACAATGAGCAGTTCTTC.